This T cell receptor (beta chain) was observed in a study of memory CD4+ T cells and cytomegalovirus serostatus. Study as a whole: Of the healthy Belgian adults, eight or nine were CMV seropositive and about 24 seronegative. Study findings and constraints: Suggested: most of the CMV-linked TCR signature lies in CD4+ memory cells. Each of approximately 61 CMV-associated TCRbeta sequences occurred in one to five individuals.

As to this clone: What it recognizes is unknown.

Trimming removed 1 base at V and 2 bases at J, with 9 bases between. The length of the CDR3 is 15 residues. CDR1 and CDR2 (germline): SGHNT, YENEEA. Original processing methods: After removing out-of-frame reads, under 2.5 million distinct TCRbeta sequences remained. Profiled with immunoSEQ multiplex PCR; TCRdb holds only in-frame clones, not every one. That table supplies the V and J calls and clone size; D and trimming were determined from the DNA. The data hold 50,000 to 70,000 clones, with 70% to 80% observed a single time. The sort gate was single viable CD3+CD4+CD8-CD45RO+ cells for memory CD4+ T cells.

The rearrangement uses TRBV11-3 and TRBJ2-1, with unresolved D. Sequencing was carried out using memory CD4+ T cells from blood. The sequence derives from an adult in good health and CMV-seropositive. The CDR3 sequence is CASSLASPAYNEQFF. The CDR3 DNA sequence: TGTGCCAGCAGCTTAGCGTCCCCTGCCTACAATGAGCAGTTCTTC.